This T cell receptor beta chain came from a study of STAT5B mutations in CD4+ large granular lymphocyte leukemia. This clone has only one observation. The CDR3 runs to 16 residues. The V gene lost 6 bases and the J gene lost 0 bases, with 16 bases spanning the gap. Looked up from germline, CDR1 is SGHNT and CDR2 is YYREEE (reference sequence). This was a survey-level run. The assay was immunoSEQ multiplex PCR, and TCRdb's table has in-frame clones only and misses some. The sample has about 38,000 clones, 85% seen once. The clonotype was recovered from a human donor in good health. The chain uses TRBV5-4 and TRBJ2-4, with a tentative D call TRBD2 (5 bases). Material for sequencing was CD4+ T cells from blood buffy coats. The CDR3: CASTLGGDKAKNIQYF. CDR3 in DNA: TGTGCCAGCACCCTTGGAGGTGATAAAGCCAAAAACATTCAGTACTTC.